The entry that follows covers one T cell receptor beta chain sequence. The antigen is undetermined. The data were obtained in a study of shared clonotypes between healthy human individuals. Overall study results and limits: In having few donors, the study represented limited genetic and exposure-history diversity.

The CDR3 is 13 residues long. V dropped 5 bases and J dropped 3 bases, with 11 bases sitting between them. Germline CDR1 is SSHAT and CDR2 is FNYEAQ (reference sequence). Some clones are missing from TCRdb's copy, which holds only in-frame ones; the method was immunoSEQ multiplex PCR. The table shows roughly 2,300,000 clones, with 85% to 95% occurring only once. There were no recent acute infections or vaccinations among the donors, who were healthy HIV-negative adults. Sequencing used naive CD4+ T cells from PBMCs. Described subset: CD45RA+ positively selected. The chain employs TRBV7-7 and TRBJ2-7; no definite D call. This receptor was taken from a man aged 18-30 years in good health. Some clones in this sample may be carry-over from other donors' samples. The CDR3 DNA reads as TGTGCCAGCAGCGCCACACCATTCTACGAGCAGTACTTC. Its protein product is CASSATPFYEQYF.